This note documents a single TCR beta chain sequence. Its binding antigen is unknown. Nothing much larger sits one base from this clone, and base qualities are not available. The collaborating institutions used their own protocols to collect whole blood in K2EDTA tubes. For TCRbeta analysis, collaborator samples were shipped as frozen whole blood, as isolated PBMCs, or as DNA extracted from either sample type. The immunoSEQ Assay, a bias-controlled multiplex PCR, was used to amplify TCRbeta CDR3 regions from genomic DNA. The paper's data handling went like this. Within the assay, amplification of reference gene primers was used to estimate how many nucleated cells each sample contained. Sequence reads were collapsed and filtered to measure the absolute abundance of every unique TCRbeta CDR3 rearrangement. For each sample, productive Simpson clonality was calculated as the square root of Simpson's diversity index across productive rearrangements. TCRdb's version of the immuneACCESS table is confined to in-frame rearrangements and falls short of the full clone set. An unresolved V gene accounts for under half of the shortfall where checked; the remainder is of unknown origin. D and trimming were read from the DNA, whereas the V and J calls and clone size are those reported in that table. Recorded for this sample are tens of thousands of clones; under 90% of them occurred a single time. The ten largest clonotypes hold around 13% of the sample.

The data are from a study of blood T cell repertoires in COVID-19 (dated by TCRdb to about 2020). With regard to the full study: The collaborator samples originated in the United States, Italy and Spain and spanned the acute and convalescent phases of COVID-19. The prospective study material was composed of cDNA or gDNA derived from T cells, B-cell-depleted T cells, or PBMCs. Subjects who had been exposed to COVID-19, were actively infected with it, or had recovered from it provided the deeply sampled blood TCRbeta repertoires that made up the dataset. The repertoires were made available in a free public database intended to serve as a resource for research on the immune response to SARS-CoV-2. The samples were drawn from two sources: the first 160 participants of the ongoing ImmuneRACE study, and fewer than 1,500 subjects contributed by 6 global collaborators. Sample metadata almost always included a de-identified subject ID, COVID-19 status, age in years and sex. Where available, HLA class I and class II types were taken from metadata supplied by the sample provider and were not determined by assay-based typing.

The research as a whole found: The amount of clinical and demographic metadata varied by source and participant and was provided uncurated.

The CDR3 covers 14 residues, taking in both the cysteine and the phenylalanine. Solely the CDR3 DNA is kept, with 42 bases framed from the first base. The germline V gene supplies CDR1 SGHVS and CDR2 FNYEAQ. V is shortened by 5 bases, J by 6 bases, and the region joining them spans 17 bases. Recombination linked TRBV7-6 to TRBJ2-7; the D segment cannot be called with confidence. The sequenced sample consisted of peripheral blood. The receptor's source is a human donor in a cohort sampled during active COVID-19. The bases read TGTGCCAGCAGCGACATCCCCGAGTCTGGCGAGCAGTACTTC. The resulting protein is CASSDIPESGEQYF. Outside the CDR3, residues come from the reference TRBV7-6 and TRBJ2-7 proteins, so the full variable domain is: GAGVSQSPRYKVTKRGQDVALRCDPISGHVSLYWYRQALGQGPEFLTYFNYEAQQDKSGLPNDRFSAERPEGSISTLTIQRTEQRDSAMYRCASSDIPESGEQYFGPGTRLTVT.